These 31 T cell receptor beta chains were all obtained from the same sample, sequenced in a study of prognosis after radiotherapy for stage I lung cancer. Using two-round multiplex PCR, the authors amplified TCR beta CDR3 from genomic DNA. With primers specific to each TRBV and TRBJ gene, the first-round PCR was performed. Each CDR3 protein gets one entry after TCRdb re-called the multiplex PCR reads with MiXCR. The sample lists about 14,000 distinct CDR3 sequences, about 55% occurring once. The input for sequencing was PBMCs, taken before or after stereotactic body radiation therapy (not recorded which). These TCRs come from a donor over 45 with non-small cell lung cancer.

This clonotype was counted between two and nine times. The junction and the germline gene differ at one end; a read error may be behind it. V and J are TRBV6-1 and TRBJ2-7; TRBD2 matches at 12 bases. Germline V CDR1 and CDR2: MNHNS, SASEGT. This CDR3 spans 14 amino acids. The CDR3 is CATSGLAGMGEQYF. The CDR3, as DNA: TGCGCCACTTCAGGACTAGCGGGAATGGGCGAGCAGTACTTC.

The genes are TRBV6-1 and TRBJ2-7, with D perhaps TRBD1 (7 bases). V lost 5 bases and J 0 bases, leaving 32 bases between the germline ends. Germline V gene lookup returns CDR1 MNHNS and CDR2 SASEGT. CDR3 length equals 21 residues. CDR3 sequence: CASSYGGGPPYYRVNSYEQYF. The CDR3 DNA is TGTGCCAGCAGTTATGGAGGGGGCCCTCCCTACTATCGGGTGAACTCCTACGAGCAGTACTTC.

By sample share, this clonotype is medium-sized (0.01 to 0.1%). The V gene is TRBV28, the J gene TRBJ1-6; TRBD1 agrees at 9 bases. Trimming cost V 5 bases and J 10 bases; bases outside gene matches: 9. The CDR3 has 15 residues. Looked up from germline, CDR1 is MDHEN and CDR2 is SYDVKM. CDR3 loop: CASSLRDRVVSPLHF. DNA of the CDR3: TGTGCCAGCAGTCTCCGGGACAGGGTAGTGTCACCCCTCCACTTT.

About this clonotype itself: A far bigger clonotype differs at one base, so this is likely a read error. The chain uses TRBV20-1 and TRBJ2-1; D is unclear. Between the trimmed V and J ends, which lost 6 bases and 10 bases, there was a span of 19 bases. CDR1 and CDR2 from the germline V gene are DFQATT and SNEGSKA (reference sequence). The CDR3 runs 13 residues. CDR3 DNA sequence: TGCAGTGCGGGTTGGCTCGACTCCTACGAGCAGTTCTTC. It specifies CSAGWLDSYEQFF.

This clonotype was observed once. This sequence joins TRBV28 and TRBJ2-5, with D unresolved. CDR1 is MDHEN and CDR2 is SYDVKM in the germline V gene. V shed 3 bases and J shed 2 bases, with 7 bases lying between them. This CDR3 region has 13 residues. In nucleotides, the CDR3 is TGTGCCAGCAGTTTGTGGCAGCAAGAGACCCAGTACTTC. It codes for CASSLWQQETQYF.

A remark on this clonotype: A far larger clone is off by one base, so a read error is likely. The gene calls are TRBV2 and TRBJ2-5; 10 bases line up with TRBD2. This CDR3 comprises 17 residues. The germline V gene encodes CDR1 SNHLY and CDR2 FYNNEI. Unmatched junction bases numbered 15, after V lost 6 bases and J lost 5 bases. CDR3 protein: CASSTRSTSGNGETQYF. DNA of the CDR3: TGTGCCAGCAGCACACGGAGCACTAGCGGGAACGGGGAGACCCAGTACTTC. The full variable domain, with the rest looked up from reference TRBV2 and TRBJ2-5, is EPEVTQTPSHQVTQMGQEVILRCVPISNHLYFYWYRQILGQKVEFLVSFYNNEISEKSEIFDDQFSVERPDGSNFTLKIRSTKLEDSAMYFCASSTRSTSGNGETQYFGPGTRLLVL.

By frequency in the sample, this clonotype is medium-sized. The V and J genes are TRBV15 and TRBJ2-7; TRBD2 might be the D (5 bases). Per the germline V gene, CDR1 is LNHNV and CDR2 is YYDKDF (reference sequence). CDR3 length: 15 amino acids. Trimming removed 1 base from V and 0 bases from J, with 10 bases in between. CDR3 sequence reads: CATSRVAGLSYEQYF. For the CDR3, the DNA is TGTGCCACCAGCAGAGTGGCGGGCCTCTCCTACGAGCAGTACTTC. Looking up the rest from reference TRBV15 and TRBJ2-7 gives the full variable domain: DAMVIQNPRYQVTQFGKPVTLSCSQTLNHNVMYWYQQKSSQAPKLLFHYYDKDFNNEADTPDNFQSRRPNTSFCFLDIRSPGLGDTAMYLCATSRVAGLSYEQYFGPGTRLTVT.

By sample share, this clonotype is medium-sized (0.01 to 0.1%). The chain employs TRBV6-2 or TRBV6-3 and TRBJ1-1; tentatively, D is TRBD1 (6 bases). The length of the CDR3 is 14 residues. Germline-derived CDR1 and CDR2 are MNHEY and SVGEGT. Trimming removed 4 bases at V and 9 bases at J, with 18 bases between. CDR3 DNA sequence: TGTGCCAGCAGTTCCCCCCAGGGGAAGGAAAAAGCTTTCTTT. This encodes CASSSPQGKEKAFF.

This clonotype has at least ten counts. V is TRBV28 and J is TRBJ2-5; TRBD1 is a possible D gene (6 bases). This CDR3 is built from 14 residues. V was pared by 6 bases and J by 5 bases, with 16 bases between. Germline CDR1 reads MDHEN; CDR2 reads SYDVKM. This chain's CDR3 is CASRQTDSIETQYF. CDR3 nucleotides: TGTGCCAGCAGACAAACGGACAGTATTGAGACCCAGTACTTC.

The chain recombines TRBV11-2 with TRBJ2-1; a possible D gene is TRBD2 (5 bases). CDR3 size: 15 residues. The V end was cut by 1 base, the J end by 2 bases, with 9 bases between. Looked up from germline, CDR1 is SGHAT and CDR2 is FQNNGV. The CDR3 nucleotides are TGTGCCAGCAGCTTAGGTAGCGACCCCTACAATGAGCAGTTCTTC. It specifies CASSLGSDPYNEQFF.

This clonotype is medium-sized (0.01 to 0.1%) within its sample. This chain uses TRBV12-3 or TRBV12-4 with TRBJ1-1, with D possibly matching TRBD1 (5 bases). V gave up 6 bases and J gave up 4 bases, with 15 bases separating them. The CDR3 runs 14 residues. The CDR3 is CASRTMGGGTEAFF. CDR3 bases: TGTGCCAGCAGGACCATGGGGGGTGGCACTGAAGCTTTCTTT.

In DNA form, the CDR3 reads TGTGCCAGCAACGAATCAAGGGGAGGGACTAGCGGGAGAAGGGACTACGAGCAGTACTTC. It translates to CASNESRGGTSGRRDYEQYF. The chain couples TRBV28 to TRBJ2-7, with 14 bases matching TRBD2. Germline CDR1 and CDR2: MDHEN and SYDVKM. CDR3 length equals 20 residues. V gave up 7 bases and J gave up 3 bases; unmatched junction bases: 20.

This clonotype occurred a few times. This sequence joins TRBV11-2 and TRBJ2-1, with TRBD2 as a possible D gene (6 bases). CDR1 and CDR2 from the germline V gene are SGHAT and FQNNGV. V was pared by 4 bases and J by 4 bases, with 11 bases between. This CDR3 has 14 amino acids. The CDR3: CASSSGLHYNEQFF. The CDR3 nucleotides are TGTGCCAGCAGCTCCGGACTACATTACAATGAGCAGTTCTTC.

This clonotype has at least ten counts. The V and J genes are TRBV4-2 and TRBJ2-1; TRBD1 aligns across 7 bases. Trimming took 0 bases from V and 3 from J; bases not matched to a gene: 8. This CDR3 comprises 17 residues. CDR1 is LGHNA and CDR2 is YNFKEQ in the germline V gene. In nucleotides, the CDR3 is TGTGCCAGCAGCCAAGATCGGAGACAGGGATACTACAATGAGCAGTTCTTC. This sequence encodes CASSQDRRQGYYNEQFF.

The chain recombines TRBV24-1 with TRBJ2-1; TRBD1 matches at 11 bases. V was pared by 6 bases and J by 9 bases, with 9 bases of the junction left unmatched. The CDR3 is 15 residues long. Germline V gene lookup returns CDR1 KGHDR and CDR2 SFDVKD. CDR3 loop: CATSLGTGGGAEQFF. The CDR3 DNA reads TGTGCCACCAGTCTCGGGACAGGGGGTGGGGCTGAGCAGTTCTTC.

V usage is TRBV12-3 or TRBV12-4 and J usage is TRBJ2-7, with TRBD2 as a possible D gene (5 bases). This CDR3 is 12 amino acids long. V was cut by 6 bases and J by 4 bases, with 10 bases left in between. The CDR3 spells CASRLGVYEQYF. CDR3 coding DNA: TGTGCCAGCAGACTCGGGGTGTACGAGCAGTACTTC.

In DNA form, the CDR3 reads TGTGCCAGCAGCTCCGACAGGGGGCAAGAGACCCAGTACTTC. Translation: CASSSDRGQETQYF. The chain links TRBV28 to TRBJ2-5, with 9 nucleotides matching TRBD1. Germline V gives CDR1 MDHEN, CDR2 SYDVKM. CDR3 length: 14 amino acids. V lost 6 bases, J lost 2 bases, and 4 bases stayed unmatched.

J is TRBJ2-1 and V is TRBV6-2 or TRBV6-3; TRBD2 aligns across 14 bases. Germline loops: CDR1 MNHEY, CDR2 SVGEGT. J gave up 8 bases and V 5 bases, and 11 bases lay outside the gene matches. The CDR3 extends over 17 amino acids. CDR3 loop: CASSEGTSGSEVDEQFF. DNA for the CDR3: TGTGCCAGCAGTGAAGGGACTAGCGGGAGTGAGGTAGATGAGCAGTTCTTC.

This clonotype was counted a few times. V gene TRBV6-1 combines with J gene TRBJ2-7; 7 bases map to TRBD1. The CDR3 has 15 amino acids. Germline values: CDR1 MNHNS, CDR2 SASEGT. J lost 0 bases, V lost 4 bases, and 6 bases had no gene match. The CDR3, as DNA: TGTGCCAGCAGTGTTGAGGGGGCGAGCTCCTACGAGCAGTACTTC. As protein: CASSVEGASSYEQYF.

The chain couples TRBV6-5 to TRBJ2-4; D unresolved. The CDR3 has 16 residues. The V end lost 0 bases, the J end lost 1 base, and 10 bases lay between the germline ends. Per the germline V gene, CDR1 is MNHEY and CDR2 is SVGAGI. The CDR3 region has the DNA TGTGCCAGCAGTTACTCGGTCGTATGGGCCAAAAACATTCAGTACTTC. The encoded protein is CASSYSVVWAKNIQYF.

The rearrangement joins TRBV28 to TRBJ1-1; D is unresolved. This CDR3 is built from 10 residues. Per germline, CDR1 MDHEN and CDR2 SYDVKM. The V end lost 5 bases, the J end lost 6 bases, and 4 bases lay between the germline ends. CDR3 nucleotides: TGTGCCAGCAGTCTATCTGAAGCTTTCTTT. Protein: CASSLSEAFF.

About this clonotype: Mismatch with germline at one junction end may stem from a read error. V is TRBV6-1 and J is TRBJ1-2; D is ambiguous. The CDR3 runs 13 residues. Germline CDR1 reads MNHNS; CDR2 reads SASEGT. CDR3 sequence reads: CASDQTDYYGYTF. CDR3 DNA: TGTGCCAGCGACCAGACCGACTACTATGGCTACACATTC.

This clonotype rates as medium-sized. J is TRBJ2-7 and V is TRBV27; 8 nucleotides agree with TRBD2. Per the germline V gene, CDR1 is MNHEY and CDR2 is SMNVEV (reference sequence). V trimming: 3 bases; J trimming: 5 bases; junction bases outside the gene matches: 9. The CDR3 extends over 15 amino acids. CDR3 nucleotides: TGTGCCAGCAGTTTTATGGCAAGCGGGAGCCACGAGCAGTACTTC. Residues: CASSFMASGSHEQYF.

By sample fraction, this clonotype is medium-sized. The chain recombines TRBV2 with TRBJ2-7; D might be TRBD2 (6 bases). Germline CDR1 reads SNHLY; CDR2 reads FYNNEI. This CDR3 comprises 12 residues. V was shortened by 6 bases and J by 3 bases, with 9 bases between the two germline ends. CDR3 nucleotides: TGTGCCAGCAGCGGGAGTGGCTACGAGCAGTACTTC. As protein: CASSGSGYEQYF.

In regard to this clonotype: It differs at one base from a far larger clone, so likely a read error. This rearrangement joins TRBV19 to TRBJ2-7, with D uncertain. TRBJ2-1 explains the end of the DNA better; the J call may be wrong. CDR3 length equals 14 residues. Germline CDR1 LNHDA, CDR2 SQIVND (reference sequence). CDR3 DNA: TGTGCCAGTAGTTCTCAACCCTCCTACAATGAGCAGTTCTTC. It codes for CASSSQPSYNEQFF.

Notes on this clonotype: Since a far larger clone is one base different, this is likely a read error. The CDR3 reads CASSFGKGKIYQPQHF. CDR3 DNA sequence: TGTGCCAGCAGCTTCGGGAAGGGGAAAATCTATCAGCCCCAGCATTTT. V usage is TRBV11-2 and J usage is TRBJ1-5; possibly TRBD1 for D (5 bases). Trimming took 3 bases from V and 5 from J, leaving 17 bases between them. CDR3 length: 16 residues. Germline V CDR1 and CDR2: SGHAT, FQNNGV.

Regarding this clonotype: It differs at one base from a far larger clone, so likely a read error. This sequence joins TRBV7-9 and TRBJ2-3; TRBD2 matches 7 bases. The CDR3 runs 15 residues. V shed 7 bases, J shed 2 bases, and the junction held 9 bases outside the gene matches. CDR1 is SEHNR, CDR2 FQNEAQ, per germline (reference sequence). CDR3 protein: CASIPLADPTDTQYF. DNA for the CDR3: TGTGCCAGCATCCCCCTAGCGGACCCCACAGATACGCAGTATTTT.

The chain couples TRBV11-3 to TRBJ2-7; the D gene is possibly TRBD1 (5 bases). This CDR3 comprises 16 residues. The germline gives CDR1 SGHNT, CDR2 YENEEA. V was pared by 5 bases and J by 3 bases, with 20 bases between. CDR3 nucleotide sequence: TGTGCCAGCAGCCTCCTAGTGGACATTGAACACTACGAGCAGTACTTC. This translates into CASSLLVDIEHYEQYF.

This chain links TRBV27 with TRBJ2-1; D not certain. CDR3 length equals 16 residues. Germline lookup yields CDR1 MNHEY and CDR2 SMNVEV (reference sequence). Trimming left V 3 bases short and J 0 bases short, with 12 bases between. As DNA, the CDR3 is TGTGCCAGCAGTTTGTTCGGTTTAAGCTCCTACAATGAGCAGTTCTTC. Translation: CASSLFGLSSYNEQFF.

This clonotype appeared many times. The chain couples TRBV12-3 or TRBV12-4 to TRBJ1-5, with unresolved D. The CDR3 spans 14 residues. The V end lost 3 bases, the J end lost 8 bases, and 14 bases lay between the germline ends. CDR3: CASSFNKGREPQHF. The CDR3 coding sequence is TGTGCCAGCAGTTTCAATAAGGGAAGGGAGCCCCAGCATTTT.

Turning to this clonotype: A junction boundary mismatches the germline segment, possibly from a read error. The gene calls are TRBV6-1 and TRBJ1-2, with D possibly being TRBD1 (5 bases). The CDR3 is made up of 12 amino acids. Germline lookup yields CDR1 MNHNS and CDR2 SASEGT. The CDR3 DNA is TGTGCCAGCAGGTGGACAACCTCGGGCTACATCTTC. This gives the protein CASRWTTSGYIF.